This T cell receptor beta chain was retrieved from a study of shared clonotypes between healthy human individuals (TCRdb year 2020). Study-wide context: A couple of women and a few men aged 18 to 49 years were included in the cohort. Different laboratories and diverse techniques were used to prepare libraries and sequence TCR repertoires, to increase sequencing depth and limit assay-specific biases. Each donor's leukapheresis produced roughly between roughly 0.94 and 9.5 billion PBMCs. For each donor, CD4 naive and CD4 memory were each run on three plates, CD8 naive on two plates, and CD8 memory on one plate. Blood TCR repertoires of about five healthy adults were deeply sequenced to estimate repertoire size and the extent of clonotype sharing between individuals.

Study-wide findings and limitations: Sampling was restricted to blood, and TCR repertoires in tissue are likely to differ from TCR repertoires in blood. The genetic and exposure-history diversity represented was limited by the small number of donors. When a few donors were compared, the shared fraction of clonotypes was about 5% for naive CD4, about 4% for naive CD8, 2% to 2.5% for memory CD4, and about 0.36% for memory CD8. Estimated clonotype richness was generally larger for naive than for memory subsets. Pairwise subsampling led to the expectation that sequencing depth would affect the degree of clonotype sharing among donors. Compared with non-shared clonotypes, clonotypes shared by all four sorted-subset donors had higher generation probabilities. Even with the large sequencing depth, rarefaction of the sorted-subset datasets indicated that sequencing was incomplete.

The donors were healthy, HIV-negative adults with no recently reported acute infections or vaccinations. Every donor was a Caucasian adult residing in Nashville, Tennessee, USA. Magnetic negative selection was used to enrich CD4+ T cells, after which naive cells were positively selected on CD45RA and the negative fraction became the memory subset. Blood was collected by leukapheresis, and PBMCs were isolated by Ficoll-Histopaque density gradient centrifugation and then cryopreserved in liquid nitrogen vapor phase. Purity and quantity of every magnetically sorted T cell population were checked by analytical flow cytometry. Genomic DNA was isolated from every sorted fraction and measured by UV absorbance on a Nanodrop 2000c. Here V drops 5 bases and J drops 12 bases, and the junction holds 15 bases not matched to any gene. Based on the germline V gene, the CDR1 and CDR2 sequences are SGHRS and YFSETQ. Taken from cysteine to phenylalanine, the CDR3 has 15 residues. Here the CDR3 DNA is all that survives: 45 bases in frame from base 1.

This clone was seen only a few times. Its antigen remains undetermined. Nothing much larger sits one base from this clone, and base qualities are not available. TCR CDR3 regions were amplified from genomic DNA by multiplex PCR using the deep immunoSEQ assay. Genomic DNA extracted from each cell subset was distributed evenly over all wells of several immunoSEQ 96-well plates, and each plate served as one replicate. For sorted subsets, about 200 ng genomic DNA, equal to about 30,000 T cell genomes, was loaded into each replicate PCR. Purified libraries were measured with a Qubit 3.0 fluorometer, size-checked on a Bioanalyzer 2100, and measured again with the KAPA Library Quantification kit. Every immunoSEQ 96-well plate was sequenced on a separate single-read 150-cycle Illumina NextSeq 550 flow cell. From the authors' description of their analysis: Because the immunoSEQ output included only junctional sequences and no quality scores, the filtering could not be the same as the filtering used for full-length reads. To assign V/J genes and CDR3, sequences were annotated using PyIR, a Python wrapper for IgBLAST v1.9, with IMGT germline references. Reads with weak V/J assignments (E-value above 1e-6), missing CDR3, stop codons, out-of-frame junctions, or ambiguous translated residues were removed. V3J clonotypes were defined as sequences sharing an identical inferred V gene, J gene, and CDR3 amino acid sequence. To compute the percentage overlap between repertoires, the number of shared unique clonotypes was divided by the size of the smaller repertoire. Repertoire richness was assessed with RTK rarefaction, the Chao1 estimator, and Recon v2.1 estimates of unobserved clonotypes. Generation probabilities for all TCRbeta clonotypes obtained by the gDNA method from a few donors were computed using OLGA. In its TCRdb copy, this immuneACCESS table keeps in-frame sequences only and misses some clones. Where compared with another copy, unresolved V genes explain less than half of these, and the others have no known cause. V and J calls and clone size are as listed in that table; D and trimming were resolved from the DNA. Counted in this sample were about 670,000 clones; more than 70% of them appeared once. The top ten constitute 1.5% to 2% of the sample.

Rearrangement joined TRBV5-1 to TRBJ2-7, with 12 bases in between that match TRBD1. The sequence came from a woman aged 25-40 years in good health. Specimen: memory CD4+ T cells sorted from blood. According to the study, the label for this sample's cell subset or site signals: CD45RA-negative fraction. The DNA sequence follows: TGCGCCAGCAGGGACCCGGGACAGGGGGCAGGTGAACGGTACTTC. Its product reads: CASRDPGQGAGERYF.